These 7 T cell receptor beta chains were all obtained from the same sample, sequenced in a study of Ad26.COV2.S vaccination and SARS-CoV-2 variants. Some clones are missing from TCRdb's copy, which holds only in-frame ones; the method was immunoSEQ multiplex PCR. The sample includes 300,000 to 350,000 clones, 85% of them seen just once. Sample treatment: about 20 received Ad26.COV2.S at low or high dose, single or two shots; about 5 received placebo; per-sample allocation not given. Sampling occurred on day 63 after the first vaccine or placebo injection. The sample in question was peripheral blood, obtained in a trial of Ad26.COV2.S vaccine versus placebo. The receptors here all came from a person aged 18-60 years who received the Ad26.COV2.S COVID-19 vaccine or a placebo.

The V call is TRBV7-9, the J call TRBJ2-1; TRBD2 matches 8 bases. Trimming took 3 bases from V and 7 from J; bases not matched to a gene: 11. Germline CDR1 reads SEHNR; CDR2 reads FQNEAQ (reference sequence). The CDR3 loop spans 16 amino acids. As DNA, the CDR3 is TGTGCCAGCAGCTTTCTCGGGGGGGCCTCGGGTAATGAGCAGTTCTTC. Its translation is CASSFLGGASGNEQFF.

The V and J genes are TRBV5-1 and TRBJ2-5; 10 nucleotides agree with TRBD1. The CDR3 is 16 residues long. Looked up from germline, CDR1 is SGHRS and CDR2 is YFSETQ. The J segment lost 5 bases and the V segment lost 4 bases, leaving 11 bases of the junction unmatched. The CDR3 loop is CASSQSTGGGLETQYF. The CDR3 DNA is TGCGCCAGCAGCCAATCGACAGGGGGCGGGTTGGAGACCCAGTACTTC. The full variable domain, its missing parts supplied by reference TRBV5-1 and TRBJ2-5, is KAGVTQTPRYLIKTRGQQVTLSCSPISGHRSVSWYQQTPGQGLQFLFEYFSETQRNKGNFPGRFSGRQFSNSRSEMNVSTLELGDSALYLCASSQSTGGGLETQYFGPGTRLLVL.

The chain carries TRBV28 and TRBJ2-5, with D perhaps TRBD1 (5 bases). The CDR3 runs 14 residues. Germline V lookup: CDR1 MDHEN, CDR2 SYDVKM. The germline V and J ends were trimmed by 6 bases and 2 bases, with 13 bases remaining between them. The CDR3 sequence is CASSESTVQETQYF. The CDR3 DNA reads TGTGCCAGCAGCGAATCGACAGTACAAGAGACCCAGTACTTC.

The chain joins TRBV11-2 to TRBJ2-7; D is ambiguous. Per germline, CDR1 SGHAT and CDR2 FQNNGV. The CDR3 length is 13 residues. V shed 1 base and J shed 7 bases, with 11 bases lying between them. In DNA form, the CDR3 reads TGTGCCAGCAGCTTAGGAATTATGGTAGAGCAGTACTTC. It specifies CASSLGIMVEQYF.

The chain is built from TRBV5-1 and TRBJ2-3, with a weak D call TRBD1 (5 bases). V was clipped by 0 bases and J by 0 bases, with 8 bases between them. The CDR3 totals 15 residues. Germline assignment: CDR1 SGHRS and CDR2 YFSETQ. The CDR3 region is CASSLADSSTDTQYF. CDR3 sequence (DNA): TGCGCCAGCAGCTTGGCCGACAGTAGCACAGATACGCAGTATTTT.

V gene TRBV9 combines with J gene TRBJ2-2; TRBD1 aligns across 7 bases. Trimming cost V 4 bases and J 5 bases; bases outside gene matches: 8. Germline lookup yields CDR1 SGDLS and CDR2 YYNGEE. The CDR3 loop spans 15 amino acids. CDR3 region: CASSLGGDFTGELFF. The CDR3 DNA reads TGTGCCAGCAGCTTAGGGGGCGATTTTACCGGGGAGCTGTTTTTT.

In this sample, this clone turned up many times. The chain couples TRBV2 to TRBJ1-1; 8 bases map to TRBD1. Germline values: CDR1 SNHLY, CDR2 FYNNEI. CDR3 length: 14 amino acids. Trimming cost V 10 bases and J 5 bases; bases outside gene matches: 12. The CDR3 protein is CATKPGTGSTEAFF. The DNA of the CDR3 is TGTGCCACCAAACCTGGGACAGGTTCGACTGAAGCTTTCTTT.